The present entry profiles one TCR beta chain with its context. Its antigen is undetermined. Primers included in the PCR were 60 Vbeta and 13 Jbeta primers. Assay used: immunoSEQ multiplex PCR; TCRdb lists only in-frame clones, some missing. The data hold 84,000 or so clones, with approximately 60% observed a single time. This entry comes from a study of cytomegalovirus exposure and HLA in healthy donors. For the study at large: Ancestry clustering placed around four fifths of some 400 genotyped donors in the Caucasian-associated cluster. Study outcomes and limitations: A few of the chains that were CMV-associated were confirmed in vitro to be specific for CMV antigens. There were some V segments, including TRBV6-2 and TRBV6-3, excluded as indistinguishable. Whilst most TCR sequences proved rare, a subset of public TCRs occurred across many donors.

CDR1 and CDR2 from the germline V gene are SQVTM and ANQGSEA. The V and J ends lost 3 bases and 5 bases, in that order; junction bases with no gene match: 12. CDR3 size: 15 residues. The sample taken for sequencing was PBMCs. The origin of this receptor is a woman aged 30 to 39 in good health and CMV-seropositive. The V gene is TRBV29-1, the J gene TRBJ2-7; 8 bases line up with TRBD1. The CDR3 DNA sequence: TGCAGCGTTGACCGACTTGGACAGGGCCCCGACGAGCAGTACTTC. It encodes CSVDRLGQGPDEQYF.